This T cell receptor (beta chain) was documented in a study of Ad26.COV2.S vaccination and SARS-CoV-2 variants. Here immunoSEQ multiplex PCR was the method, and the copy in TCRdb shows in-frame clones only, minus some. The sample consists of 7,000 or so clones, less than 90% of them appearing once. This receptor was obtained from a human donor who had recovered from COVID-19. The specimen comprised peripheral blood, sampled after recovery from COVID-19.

CDR3 residues: CASSPTPDRDGYTF. CDR3 coding DNA: TGTGCCAGCAGCCCTACTCCAGACAGGGATGGCTACACCTTC. The V call is TRBV6-6, the J call TRBJ1-2; 7 nucleotides align to TRBD1. The V and J ends lost 6 bases and 6 bases, in that order; junction bases with no gene match: 10. The CDR3 has 14 residues. Germline V lookup: CDR1 MNHNY, CDR2 SVGAGI (reference sequence).